These 24 T cell receptor beta chains share one sample of origin, sequenced in a study of cytomegalovirus exposure and HLA in healthy donors. Sequenced by immunoSEQ multiplex PCR; TCRdb stores in-frame clones only, minus some. The table shows 150,000 or so clones, with roughly nine tenths occurring only once. Material: PBMCs. The receptors stem from a woman in her late teens or twenties in good health and CMV-seronegative.

The rearrangement uses TRBV2 and TRBJ1-4; D remains ambiguous. Trimming took off 4 bases at V and 0 bases at J, with 6 bases between the two ends. Germline V gives CDR1 SNHLY, CDR2 FYNNEI. This CDR3 contains 14 residues. The CDR3 sequence is CASSVLATNEKLFF. The CDR3 bases are TGTGCCAGCAGTGTTCTTGCAACTAATGAAAAACTGTTTTTT.

The rearrangement links TRBV5-1 to TRBJ2-3; D may be TRBD2 (6 bases). Trimming pared 2 bases from V and 5 bases from J, leaving 18 bases between. The V gene's germline CDR1 is SGHRS and CDR2 YFSETQ. The CDR3 sequence is 16 residues long. The CDR3 nucleotides are TGCGCCAGCAGCTTAGGGTCCGGGCCGCGGGGAGATACGCAGTATTTT. Translation: CASSLGSGPRGDTQYF. Using reference TRBV5-1 and TRBJ2-3 for the parts outside the CDR3, the full variable domain is KAGVTQTPRYLIKTRGQQVTLSCSPISGHRSVSWYQQTPGQGLQFLFEYFSETQRNKGNFPGRFSGRQFSNSRSEMNVSTLELGDSALYLCASSLGSGPRGDTQYFGPGTRLTVL.

J is TRBJ2-2 and V is TRBV29-1, with TRBD1 identical over 7 bases. Per the germline V gene, CDR1 is SQVTM and CDR2 is ANQGSEA. The CDR3 is 15 amino acids. With V trimmed by 5 bases and J by 6 bases, 12 bases remained unmatched. The CDR3 sequence: CSVRRQGAPPGELFF. For the CDR3, the DNA is TGCAGCGTTCGCAGACAGGGCGCCCCACCCGGGGAGCTGTTTTTT.

This chain connects TRBV2 to TRBJ2-3, with a weak D call TRBD2 (6 bases). The CDR3 has 15 amino acids. V was shortened by 6 bases and J by 6 bases, with 19 bases between the two germline ends. CDR1 is SNHLY and CDR2 is FYNNEI in the germline V gene. In DNA, the CDR3 is TGTGCCAGCAGGGCCAGCGGGCTAACGTGGGATACGCAGTATTTT. This codes for CASRASGLTWDTQYF.

The chain links TRBV4-1 to TRBJ1-1, with 8 bases lining up with TRBD1. The J segment lost 0 bases and the V segment lost 5 bases, leaving 5 bases of the junction unmatched. This CDR3 region has 15 residues. CDR1 MGHRA and CDR2 YSYEKL come from the germline V gene. The CDR3 protein is CASSSRTGMNTEAFF. CDR3 nucleotide sequence: TGCGCCAGCAGCTCCCGGACAGGGATGAACACTGAAGCTTTCTTT.

The chain recombines TRBV12-5 with TRBJ2-2; a weak D match, TRBD2 (6 bases). The germline V gene has CDR1 LGHNT and CDR2 FRNRAP. Trimming removed 3 bases at V and 0 bases at J, with 8 bases between. This CDR3 region has 15 residues. The CDR3 loop reads CASGLGGANTGELFF. The CDR3 DNA follows: TGTGCTAGTGGTTTAGGAGGGGCGAACACCGGGGAGCTGTTTTTT.

The count of this clone is one. The chain uses TRBV10-3 and TRBJ1-1, with unresolved D. Germline V CDR1 and CDR2: ENHRY, SYGVKD. The CDR3 is made up of 13 amino acids. V lost 10 bases and J lost 6, with 18 bases in between. The CDR3: CATSPEGGAEAFF. The CDR3 DNA reads as TGTGCCACCTCACCTGAGGGTGGCGCTGAAGCTTTCTTT.

The gene calls are TRBV7-2 and TRBJ1-5, with 8 bases fitting TRBD1. V was pared by 5 bases and J by 8 bases, with 8 bases of the junction left unmatched. The CDR3 contains 14 residues. The V gene's germline CDR1 is SGHTA and CDR2 FQGNSA. CDR3 nucleotides: TGTGCCAGCAGCCCCAGACAGGGGCCAAAGCCCCAGCATTTT. This codes for CASSPRQGPKPQHF.

This clone appeared a few times. The V call is TRBV5-6, the J call TRBJ2-7, with unresolved D. CDR1 is SGHDT, CDR2 YYEEEE, per germline. V dropped 1 base and J dropped 4 bases, with 6 bases sitting between them. This CDR3 is built from 12 residues. The CDR3 sequence is CASSLSHYEQYF. The CDR3 DNA follows: TGTGCCAGCAGCTTGTCCCATTACGAGCAGTACTTC.

The rearrangement uses TRBV5-1 and TRBJ2-2, with D possibly being TRBD1 (5 bases). Germline assignment: CDR1 SGHRS and CDR2 YFSETQ. The CDR3 has 18 residues. Trimming stripped 0 bases from V and 3 bases from J, with 18 bases between. This CDR3 reads CASSLATAQGLYTGELFF. The CDR3 DNA is TGCGCCAGCAGCTTGGCGACAGCCCAGGGTTTGTACACCGGGGAGCTGTTTTTT.

This clone was seen a single time. V and J are TRBV5-1 and TRBJ1-1; 8 bases line up with TRBD1. This CDR3 is 16 amino acids long. With V trimmed by 5 bases and J by 0 bases, 9 bases remained unmatched. Germline CDR1 and CDR2: SGHRS and YFSETQ. The CDR3 coding sequence is TGCGCCAGCAGACCACGACAGGGGAGTATGAACACTGAAGCTTTCTTT. Translated: CASRPRQGSMNTEAFF.

This clone was found many times. The V and J genes are TRBV29-1 and TRBJ1-1, with 8 nucleotides matching TRBD1. Germline-derived CDR1 and CDR2 are SQVTM and ANQGSEA. This CDR3 is built from 13 residues. The V gene end was trimmed by 6 bases and the J gene end by 3 bases; junction bases not matched to a gene: 6. The CDR3 DNA is TGCAGCGTCCTACAGGGGGAGTACACTGAAGCTTTCTTT. As protein: CSVLQGEYTEAFF.

This rearrangement joins TRBV6-1 to TRBJ1-2; no reliable D call. Trimming took off 6 bases at V and 5 bases at J, with 7 bases between the two ends. The CDR3 runs to 11 residues. CDR1 is MNHNS, CDR2 SASEGT, per germline. The CDR3 nucleotides are TGTGCCAGCAGAGCCGTTTATGGCTACACCTTC. This sequence encodes CASRAVYGYTF.

The chain links TRBV6-1 to TRBJ1-1; D is unresolved. The CDR3 is made up of 14 amino acids. Germline assignment: CDR1 MNHNS and CDR2 SASEGT. The V and J ends lost 3 bases and 4 bases respectively, with 12 bases between them. The CDR3 nucleotides are TGTGCCAGCAGTGACCAAGGAGGCAGCACTGAAGCTTTCTTT. Translating it yields CASSDQGGSTEAFF.

The chain combines TRBV2 with TRBJ1-4, with 9 positions matching TRBD1. The CDR3 is 13 amino acids. Losses at the gene ends were 7 bases for V and 8 bases for J; bases not matched to a gene: 5. Germline-derived CDR1 and CDR2 are SNHLY and FYNNEI. The CDR3 nucleotides are TGTGCCAGCAAGGGACAGGGTCACGAAAAACTGTTTTTT. It translates to CASKGQGHEKLFF.

The gene calls are TRBV4-1 and TRBJ2-7; no definite D call. The CDR3 has 15 amino acids. V dropped 0 bases and J dropped 2 bases, with 11 bases sitting between them. Germline CDR1 reads MGHRA; CDR2 reads YSYEKL. The CDR3 reads CASSQDLAVTYEQYF. As DNA, the CDR3 is TGCGCCAGCAGCCAAGATCTCGCAGTCACCTACGAGCAGTACTTC.

The V call is TRBV6-4, the J call TRBJ1-1, with a possible D match to TRBD1 (6 bases). The germline gives CDR1 MRHNA, CDR2 SNTAGT. Trimming pared 6 bases from V and 1 base from J, leaving 12 bases between. The CDR3 length is 14 residues. CDR3 protein: CASRRGGANTEAFF. The DNA for the CDR3 is TGTGCCAGCAGGCGCGGGGGCGCGAACACTGAAGCTTTCTTT.

The chain links TRBV9 to TRBJ2-1; TRBD1 aligns across 9 bases. CDR1 is SGDLS and CDR2 is YYNGEE in the germline V gene. This CDR3 has 15 amino acids. V trimming: 2 bases; J trimming: 5 bases; junction bases outside the gene matches: 5. The CDR3, as DNA: TGTGCCAGCAGCGTGTCCGGGACAGGGAACAATGAGCAGTTCTTC. Translation gives CASSVSGTGNNEQFF.

The genes are TRBV4-2 and TRBJ2-3, with D uncertain. This CDR3 has 12 amino acids. The germline V and J ends were trimmed by 4 bases and 2 bases, with 4 bases remaining between them. Germline V lookup: CDR1 LGHNA, CDR2 YNFKEQ. CDR3 sequence: CASSPNTDTQYF. DNA of the CDR3: TGTGCCAGCAGCCCCAACACAGATACGCAGTATTTT.

The chain uses TRBV9 and TRBJ2-5; 10 bases line up with TRBD2. Germline values: CDR1 SGDLS, CDR2 YYNGEE. V dropped 4 bases and J dropped 1; count of bases not matched to a gene: 10. The CDR3 has 17 amino acids. The DNA for the CDR3 is TGTGCCAGCAGCTCGGGGGATAGCGGGGGGACCCAAGAGACCCAGTACTTC. Residues: CASSSGDSGGTQETQYF.

The chain is built from TRBV10-1 and TRBJ1-1; 7 bases map to TRBD1. The CDR3 is 14 amino acids. The ends lost 2 bases at V and 4 bases at J; junction bases unmatched: 4. Per germline, CDR1 WNHNN and CDR2 SYGVQD (reference sequence). CDR3 sequence reads: CASSETRGATEAFF. The CDR3 coding sequence is TGCGCCAGCAGTGAGACCAGGGGGGCCACTGAAGCTTTCTTT.

The V call is TRBV6-1, the J call TRBJ2-3; TRBD1 agrees at 7 bases. V shed 3 bases and J 3 bases; nucleotides not matched to a gene: 9. Germline V CDR1 and CDR2: MNHNS, SASEGT. This CDR3 is built from 16 residues. The CDR3 bases are TGTGCCAGCAGTGAGCAACAGGGGTGGGGAACAGATACGCAGTATTTT. This sequence encodes CASSEQQGWGTDTQYF.

DNA for the CDR3: TGTGCCAGTAGTACCCGACAGGGCTACGAGCAGTACTTC. Protein sequence: CASSTRQGYEQYF. V usage is TRBV19 and J usage is TRBJ2-7, with TRBD1 matching 7 bases. CDR3 length equals 13 residues. CDR1 is LNHDA and CDR2 is SQIVND in the germline V gene (reference sequence). J was trimmed by 3 bases and V by 4 bases; bases with no gene match: 3.

The genes are TRBV6-1 and TRBJ2-7; 8 nucleotides align to TRBD2. Germline CDR1 and CDR2: MNHNS and SASEGT. This CDR3 contains 14 residues. V dropped 2 bases and J dropped 3; count of bases not matched to a gene: 3. The CDR3 DNA reads as TGTGCCAGCAGTGAAAACGGGGGGGTCTACGAGCAGTACTTC. It encodes CASSENGGVYEQYF.